This TCR beta chain is drawn from a study of blood T cell repertoires in COVID-19. Study-wide background: The United States, Italy and Spain supplied acute and convalescent COVID-19 samples. Nucleic acid was either cDNA or gDNA, and it came from T cells, B-cell-depleted T cells, or PBMCs.

The CDR3 spans 13 residues. Trimming took off 1 base at V and 4 bases at J, with 7 bases between the two ends. Germline CDR1 LGHDT, CDR2 YNNKEL (reference sequence). Original handling: Researchers report that nucleated cell counts were estimated from reference gene primer amplification. Produced via immunoSEQ multiplex PCR; TCRdb's table is partial and in-frame only. The D gene and trimming were derived from the DNA, and the V and J assignments and clone size from that table. Of around 300,000 clones in the sample, about 85% are singletons; the top ten hold around 4.2%. This TCR came from a woman aged 45-65 years with active or convalescent COVID-19. Sequences were obtained from peripheral blood. This sequence joins TRBV3-1 (or the pseudogene TRBV3-2) and TRBJ1-1, with D unclear. CDR3 amino acids: CASSQGYGTEAFF. As DNA, the CDR3 is TGTGCCAGCAGCCAAGGTTACGGCACTGAAGCTTTCTTT.